This is a list of T cell receptor beta chains from one sample in a study of identical twins. TCRdb fed the 5' RACE reads into MiXCR, producing one record per CDR3 protein. Of hundreds of thousands of distinct CDR3 sequences in the sample, over 9% were seen once. This sample also appeared in a second study, on yellow fever vaccine responses in identical twins.

The sequenced sample was CD8+ T cells sorted from blood. The receptors were sampled from a woman aged 18-29 years in good health. Both conserved end residues are trimmed from each CDR3. Each record gives: V gene, CDR3 length, CDR3 protein.

>TRBV4-1|12
ASSVDRGTYEQY
>TRBV12-3/TRBV12-4|10
ASSPLIYEQY
>TRBV25-1|11
ASSERRGDTQY
>TRBV20-1|12
SAISLADAYEQY
>TRBV4-1|16
ASSQETGDRYTRSEQY
>TRBV7-9|13
ASSSAGQEGYEQF
>TRBV4-1|14
ASSQAVLAASYEQY
>TRBV18|11
ASSSRRTGELF
>TRBV12-3/TRBV12-4|12
ASRTGQGLEGYT
>TRBV24-1|9
ATSDRETQY
>TRBV12-3/TRBV12-4|12
ASSFLLGSGEQY
>TRBV12-3/TRBV12-4|13
ANSMTSGGGDEQF
>TRBV4-1|17
ASSQDDPFPDRVKETQY